The 23 T cell receptor beta chains reported below all come from one sample, sequenced in a study of early T cells in non-severe SARS-CoV-2 infection. One entry per CDR3 protein, called by TCRdb with MiXCR from the 5' RACE reads. The sample contains approximately 80,000 distinct CDR3 sequences, about an eighth of which appear only once. The sequencing sample was made of whole blood. The receptors here all came from an adult who was a healthcare worker with PCR-confirmed SARS-CoV-2 infection or an uninfected control (not recorded which).

The V gene is TRBV28, the J gene TRBJ2-1, with TRBD1 matching 12 bases. V shed 6 bases, J shed 7 bases, and the junction held 10 bases outside the gene matches. The CDR3 runs to 16 residues. CDR1 is MDHEN and CDR2 is SYDVKM in the germline V gene. CDR3 protein: CASSPAGTGGENEQFF. The CDR3 region has the DNA TGTGCCAGCAGCCCGGCCGGGACAGGGGGCGAGAATGAGCAGTTCTTC.

The chain joins TRBV14 to TRBJ2-1; TRBD2 matches 7 bases. V was clipped by 4 bases and J by 5 bases; unmatched bases: 8. In germline, CDR1 is SGHDN, CDR2 FVKESK. This CDR3 has 15 residues. CDR3 region: CASSPRRLAHNEQFF. In DNA, the CDR3 is TGTGCCAGCAGCCCCCGGCGACTAGCCCACAATGAGCAGTTCTTC.

This sequence joins TRBV6-6 and TRBJ2-3, with 9 bases fitting TRBD2. Germline V gene sequence: CDR1 MNHNY, CDR2 SVGAGI (reference sequence). Trimming cost V 5 bases and J 2 bases; bases outside gene matches: 8. This CDR3 has 16 amino acids. In DNA, the CDR3 is TGTGCCAGCAGTCCTCTAGCGGGAAAGGTCACAGATACGCAGTATTTT. Its translation: CASSPLAGKVTDTQYF.

This clonotype was detected only a few times. The chain combines TRBV28 with TRBJ2-1; D call uncertain. Germline V gives CDR1 MDHEN, CDR2 SYDVKM. V dropped 6 bases and J dropped 4 bases, with 10 bases sitting between them. CDR3 length: 13 residues. CDR3 in amino acids: CASRRLPYNEQFF. The CDR3 coding sequence is TGTGCCAGCAGGAGACTCCCATACAATGAGCAGTTCTTC.

The chain has TRBV28 and TRBJ2-3; 14 bases agree with TRBD2. CDR1 is MDHEN, CDR2 SYDVKM, per germline. The V segment lost 6 bases and the J segment 3 bases; nucleotides outside the gene matches: 8. The CDR3 has 17 residues. This chain's CDR3 is CASREGGTSGSTDTQYF. For the CDR3, the DNA is TGTGCCAGCAGGGAGGGTGGGACTAGCGGGAGTACAGATACGCAGTATTTT.

This clonotype has just a few counts. The chain has TRBV7-2 and TRBJ2-7; D gene uncertain. The V end lost 2 bases, the J end lost 6 bases, and 5 bases lay between the germline ends. Germline assignment: CDR1 SGHTA and CDR2 FQGNSA. CDR3 length: 11 amino acids. CDR3 bases: TGTGCCAGCAGCTTAAACCGCGAGCAGTACTTC. Translated, it gives CASSLNREQYF.

The chain recombines TRBV2 with TRBJ2-7; 10 nucleotides line up with TRBD2. J gave up 3 bases and V 6 bases, and 8 bases lay outside the gene matches. CDR1 and CDR2 from the germline V gene are SNHLY and FYNNEI. The length of the CDR3 is 15 residues. CDR3 amino acids: CASRRETSGFYEQYF. Here the CDR3 DNA reads TGTGCCAGCAGGAGGGAGACTAGCGGGTTCTACGAGCAGTACTTC. The whole variable domain, remainder taken from reference TRBV2 and TRBJ2-7, is EPEVTQTPSHQVTQMGQEVILRCVPISNHLYFYWYRQILGQKVEFLVSFYNNEISEKSEIFDDQFSVERPDGSNFTLKIRSTKLEDSAMYFCASRRETSGFYEQYFGPGTRLTVT.

J is TRBJ1-5 and V is TRBV9; no definite D call. Trimming cost V 4 bases and J 8 bases, with 13 bases left between them. Per the germline V gene, CDR1 is SGDLS and CDR2 is YYNGEE. The CDR3 is 13 amino acids. The CDR3 region is CASSPQWGEPQHF. As DNA, the CDR3 is TGTGCCAGCAGCCCACAGTGGGGTGAGCCCCAGCATTTT.

The chain employs TRBV3-1 and TRBJ2-7, with D unclear. This CDR3 has 12 amino acids. Germline V gives CDR1 LGHDT, CDR2 YNNKEL (reference sequence). V dropped 1 base and J dropped 4 bases, with 5 bases sitting between them. In nucleotides, the CDR3 is TGTGCCAGCAGCCAAGTCCAATACGAGCAGTACTTC. This sequence encodes CASSQVQYEQYF.

This clonotype was counted ten times or more. This chain uses TRBV24-1 with TRBJ2-1, with 7 bases that match TRBD2. The junction had 8 bases not matched to a gene; V was cut back by 12 bases and J by 7 bases. The CDR3 extends over 12 amino acids. Germline loops: CDR1 KGHDR, CDR2 SFDVKD. The CDR3 region is CASSGLLNEQFF. The CDR3 nucleotides read TGTGCCTCTTCGGGACTACTAAATGAGCAGTTCTTC.

The table lists this clonotype with many counts. The rearrangement links TRBV18 to TRBJ2-5, with D possibly TRBD2 on 6 matching bases. CDR1 is KGHSH, CDR2 LQKENI, per germline. V shed 3 bases and J shed 0 bases, with 17 bases lying between them. The CDR3 has 17 amino acids. Here the CDR3 reads CASSPDRGERHQETQYF. In DNA, the CDR3 is TGTGCCAGCTCACCCGATCGCGGGGAGAGACACCAAGAGACCCAGTACTTC.

This clonotype was counted only a few times. The rearrangement links TRBV28 to TRBJ2-7; 9 nucleotides align to TRBD2. Losses at the gene ends were 7 bases for V and 6 bases for J; bases not matched to a gene: 10. This CDR3 is built from 14 residues. CDR1 is MDHEN, CDR2 SYDVKM, per germline. The CDR3, as DNA: TGTGCCAGCAATCTAGCGGGAATTCGGTCCGAGCAGTACTTC. Encoded protein: CASNLAGIRSEQYF.

The sample holds a few counts of this clonotype. The rearrangement uses TRBV30 and TRBJ1-3; D unclear. Trimming removed 2 bases at V and 3 bases at J, with 5 bases between. CDR1 and CDR2 (germline): GTSNPN, SVGIG (reference sequence). CDR3 length: 12 amino acids. This CDR3 is CAWSLVGNTIYF. The CDR3 DNA reads TGTGCCTGGAGTTTGGTTGGAAACACCATATATTTT.

This rearrangement joins TRBV7-2 to TRBJ2-7, with D perhaps matching TRBD2 (5 bases). Trimming removed 3 bases from V and 2 bases from J, with 14 bases in between. Germline V gene sequence: CDR1 SGHTA, CDR2 FQGNSA. CDR3 length: 15 amino acids. The CDR3 nucleotides are TGTGCCAGCAGCTTCGAGGGCGGTCGGGCCTACGAGCAGTACTTC. Its translation is CASSFEGGRAYEQYF. Complete variable domain (other parts from reference TRBV7-2 and TRBJ2-7): GAGVSQSPSNKVTEKGKDVELRCDPISGHTALYWYRQSLGQGLEFLIYFQGNSAPDKSGLPSDRFSAERTGGSVSTLTIQRTQQEDSAVYLCASSFEGGRAYEQYFGPGTRLTVT.

This chain connects TRBV29-1 to TRBJ2-2; 7 bases are shared with TRBD1. CDR1 is SQVTM, CDR2 ANQGSEA, per germline. J was trimmed by 1 base and V by 4 bases; bases with no gene match: 3. The CDR3 sequence is 14 residues long. The CDR3 protein is CSVARDRNTGELFF. The CDR3 DNA reads as TGCAGCGTTGCCCGGGACAGGAACACCGGGGAGCTGTTTTTT.

In this sample, this clonotype turned up a few times. V usage is TRBV20-1 and J usage is TRBJ2-7; 13 nucleotides match TRBD2. Per germline, CDR1 DFQATT and CDR2 SNEGSKA (reference sequence). After removal of 5 bases from V and 6 bases from J, the junction contained 7 bases not matched to a gene. This CDR3 has 14 amino acids. CDR3 sequence (DNA): TGCAGTGCTGGGACTAGCGGGACTGTCGGCGAGCAGTACTTC. Translating gives CSAGTSGTVGEQYF.

The chain employs TRBV24-1 and TRBJ2-1; 7 bases map to TRBD2. Trimming removed 0 bases from V and 5 bases from J; junction bases left unmatched: 6. The CDR3 has 16 amino acids. Germline CDR1 KGHDR, CDR2 SFDVKD. CDR3 sequence (DNA): TGTGCCACCAGTGATTTGAGGGCGGGGGTCGACAATGAGCAGTTCTTC. Residues: CATSDLRAGVDNEQFF.

This clonotype was seen only a few times. The gene calls are TRBV27 and TRBJ2-2, with D perhaps matching TRBD1 or TRBD2 (5 bases each). CDR1 and CDR2 (germline): MNHEY, SMNVEV (reference sequence). V dropped 6 bases and J dropped 3 bases, with 11 bases sitting between them. The CDR3 is 14 residues long. This CDR3 is CASRKGTYTGELFF. Written as DNA, the CDR3 is TGTGCCAGCAGAAAGGGGACCTACACCGGGGAGCTGTTTTTT.

This clonotype was counted between two and nine times. The V and J genes are TRBV5-1 and TRBJ2-3; 11 nucleotides line up with TRBD2. This CDR3 region has 15 residues. Losses at the gene ends were 5 bases for V and 5 bases for J; bases not matched to a gene: 7. Germline CDR1 is SGHRS and CDR2 is YFSETQ. As DNA, the CDR3 is TGCGCCAGCAGGTCGGCCGGGACTAGCGGAGATACGCAGTATTTT. Translating gives CASRSAGTSGDTQYF. Full variable domain (remainder filled in from reference TRBV5-1 and TRBJ2-3): KAGVTQTPRYLIKTRGQQVTLSCSPISGHRSVSWYQQTPGQGLQFLFEYFSETQRNKGNFPGRFSGRQFSNSRSEMNVSTLELGDSALYLCASRSAGTSGDTQYFGPGTRLTVL.

This rearrangement joins TRBV28 to TRBJ2-2; TRBD2 might be the D (5 bases). The germline V gene encodes CDR1 MDHEN and CDR2 SYDVKM. V was shortened by 3 bases and J by 7 bases, with 12 bases between the two germline ends. The CDR3 is 14 residues long. The CDR3 loop is CASSFRGPGGELFF. The CDR3 coding sequence is TGTGCCAGCAGTTTTCGAGGGCCCGGCGGGGAGCTGTTTTTT.

This clonotype showed up just a few times. This chain connects TRBV9 to TRBJ2-1, with 11 bases lining up with TRBD2. V lost 6 bases, J lost 5 bases, and 4 bases stayed unmatched. This CDR3 is built from 14 residues. Germline CDR1 SGDLS, CDR2 YYNGEE. CDR3 in amino acids: CASNLLAGDNEQFF. The CDR3 nucleotides are TGTGCCAGCAACCTACTAGCGGGGGACAATGAGCAGTTCTTC.

This clonotype showed up many times. The chain is built from TRBV20-1 and TRBJ2-7; weak D call: TRBD1 (5 bases). V lost 3 bases to trimming and J lost 3 bases, with 12 bases between them. The CDR3 is 13 amino acids. The germline CDR1 and CDR2 sequences are DFQATT and SNEGSKA (reference sequence). CDR3 sequence reads: CSARDQDIYEQYF. The CDR3 DNA sequence: TGCAGTGCTAGGGATCAGGACATCTACGAGCAGTACTTC.

The chain uses TRBV27 and TRBJ1-6; D might be TRBD1 (6 bases). The CDR3 has 16 amino acids. Trimming took off 4 bases at V and 6 bases at J, with 16 bases between the two ends. The germline gives CDR1 MNHEY, CDR2 SMNVEV (reference sequence). CDR3 bases: TGTGCCAGCAGTTACGTACAGGGATTCCGTAATTCACCCCTCCACTTT. As protein: CASSYVQGFRNSPLHF.